This entry lists 28 T cell receptor beta chains sequenced from one sample in a study of T cells after yellow fever vaccination. TCRdb re-called the 5' RACE reads through MiXCR, storing one row per CDR3 protein. Of about 360,000 distinct CDR3 sequences listed, 6.2% are singletons. This material consisted of PBMCs, taken 5 days after the yellow fever booster vaccination. The receptors derive from a man aged 25 to 40 who received the YFV17D yellow fever vaccine.

This clonotype was seen repeatedly, ten times or more. The rearrangement uses TRBV10-3 and TRBJ2-5; D uncertain. V was shortened by 7 bases and J by 2 bases, with 17 bases between the two germline ends. The V gene's germline CDR1 is ENHRY and CDR2 SYGVKD. This CDR3 has 15 residues. CDR3 DNA sequence: TGTGCCATCAATAGTGTTTTGACACCTCAAGAGACCCAGTACTTC. Translated: CAINSVLTPQETQYF.

This clonotype has only a few counts. V usage is TRBV5-5 and J usage is TRBJ1-1, with TRBD1 matching 10 bases. Trimming at V came to 4 bases and at J to 3 bases, leaving 6 bases not matched to a gene. CDR3 size: 15 residues. Germline V gene data show CDR1 as SGHKS and CDR2 as YYEKEE (reference sequence). The CDR3 is CASSMLGTGDTEAFF. The CDR3 DNA reads as TGTGCCAGCAGCATGCTAGGGACAGGGGACACTGAAGCTTTCTTT.

The rearrangement uses TRBV7-2 and TRBJ2-4, with 8 bases lining up with TRBD2. The V gene's germline CDR1 is SGHTA and CDR2 FQGNSA. J was trimmed by 12 bases and V by 5 bases; bases with no gene match: 15. The CDR3 consists of 15 residues. Here the CDR3 DNA reads TGTGCCAGCAGCCCCCCCGGGATAGCGGGACTCAGTCAGTACTTC. It encodes CASSPPGIAGLSQYF.

At least ten counts were recorded for this clonotype. This chain connects TRBV7-2 to TRBJ2-7; 12 bases are shared with TRBD2. Germline assignment: CDR1 SGHTA and CDR2 FQGNSA. The CDR3 consists of 14 residues. With V trimmed by 6 bases and J by 2 bases, 2 bases remained unmatched. CDR3 amino acids: CASSRTSGTYEQYF. DNA of the CDR3: TGTGCCAGCAGTCGGACTAGCGGGACCTACGAGCAGTACTTC.

This clonotype was detected many times. V usage is TRBV4-1 and J usage is TRBJ1-1; no firm D call. Germline V CDR1 and CDR2: MGHRA, YSYEKL. CDR3 length equals 14 residues. V was clipped by 1 base and J by 0 bases, with 6 bases between them. This CDR3 is CASSQAGMNTEAFF. The CDR3, as DNA: TGCGCCAGCAGCCAAGCAGGAATGAACACTGAAGCTTTCTTT.

This clonotype was seen repeatedly, ten times or more. The chain is built from TRBV20-1 and TRBJ2-1, with 10 nucleotides matching TRBD2. The CDR3 runs 14 residues. Germline CDR1 reads DFQATT; CDR2 reads SNEGSKA (reference sequence). V shed 3 bases, J shed 9 bases, and the junction held 8 bases outside the gene matches. In DNA form, the CDR3 reads TGCAGTGCTAGTGCCGGGACTAGCGACGGTGAGCAGTTCTTC. This codes for CSASAGTSDGEQFF.

This clonotype was counted between two and nine times. The chain links TRBV5-1 to TRBJ2-4; tentatively, D is TRBD2 (6 bases). Germline V gene sequence: CDR1 SGHRS, CDR2 YFSETQ. This CDR3 has 13 amino acids. V dropped 0 bases and J dropped 8 bases, with 9 bases sitting between them. DNA of the CDR3: TGCGCCAGCAGCTTGGCCAGGAGGGACATTCAGTACTTC. Encoded protein: CASSLARRDIQYF.

J is TRBJ2-7 and V is TRBV5-8, with 9 positions matching TRBD2. V shed 4 bases and J 12 bases; nucleotides not matched to a gene: 11. CDR3 length: 13 amino acids. Germline V gene sequence: CDR1 SGHTS, CDR2 YDEGEE. This CDR3 reads CASSIGLAPLGYF. The CDR3 DNA follows: TGTGCCAGCAGCATCGGACTAGCGCCCCTCGGGTACTTC.

The table lists this clonotype with many counts. The chain has TRBV6-1 and TRBJ2-7; possible D gene TRBD2, 6 bases. The length of the CDR3 is 15 residues. From germline, CDR1 is MNHNS and CDR2 SASEGT. Trimming shortened V by 4 bases and J by 2 bases, and 15 bases separated the two germline ends. The CDR3 nucleotides are TGTGCCAGCAGTGTAGGGAGGACCAATACCTACGAGCAGTACTTC. This translates into CASSVGRTNTYEQYF.

There are a few counts of this clonotype. This chain joins TRBV15 and TRBJ2-6, with D possibly matching TRBD1 (6 bases). V shed 0 bases and J shed 0 bases, with 12 bases lying between them. The CDR3 runs to 18 residues. The germline V gene encodes CDR1 LNHNV and CDR2 YYDKDF (reference sequence). CDR3: CATSRDTGFFSGANVLTF. DNA for the CDR3: TGTGCCACCAGCAGAGATACAGGGTTTTTCTCTGGGGCCAACGTCCTGACTTTC.

The sample holds a few counts of this clonotype. CDR3 nucleotides: TGTGCCAGCAGCGGCCCAATGTCAGAGACCCAGTACTTC. As protein: CASSGPMSETQYF. This sequence joins TRBV9 and TRBJ2-5; D unresolved. In germline, CDR1 is SGDLS, CDR2 YYNGEE. Trimming removed 3 bases at V and 4 bases at J, with 10 bases between. CDR3 length: 13 amino acids.

Ten or more counts support this clonotype. The chain combines TRBV3-1 with TRBJ2-2; D gene unclear. Germline lookup yields CDR1 LGHDT and CDR2 YNNKEL (reference sequence). CDR3 length: 16 residues. The V end was cut by 0 bases, the J end by 7 bases, with 15 bases between. CDR3 sequence reads: CASSQDPRSWGGELFF. In nucleotides, the CDR3 is TGTGCCAGCAGCCAAGATCCTAGGAGTTGGGGCGGGGAGCTGTTTTTT.

This clonotype was observed a few times. The chain carries TRBV30 and TRBJ2-7, with a possible D match to TRBD2 (6 bases). The V gene lost 5 bases and the J gene lost 0 bases, with 14 bases spanning the gap. This CDR3 is 14 amino acids long. CDR1 and CDR2 from the germline V gene are GTSNPN and SVGIG (reference sequence). CDR3 residues: CAWGGTLFSYEQYF. As DNA, the CDR3 is TGTGCCTGGGGCGGGACTCTGTTCTCCTACGAGCAGTACTTC.

This clonotype was counted between two and nine times. This chain joins TRBV20-1 and TRBJ2-3, with a weak D call TRBD1 (6 bases). Trimming removed 3 bases at V and 0 bases at J, with 16 bases between. Germline V gives CDR1 DFQATT, CDR2 SNEGSKA (reference sequence). The CDR3 length is 16 residues. CDR3 protein: CSASVWLGASTDTQYF. The DNA for the CDR3 is TGCAGTGCTAGTGTGTGGCTGGGGGCGAGCACAGATACGCAGTATTTT.

This clonotype appeared a few times. J is TRBJ2-1 and V is TRBV15, with 9 bases aligning to TRBD2. CDR1 is LNHNV, CDR2 YYDKDF, per germline (reference sequence). The CDR3 has 16 residues. Trimming at V came to 3 bases and at J to 10 bases, leaving 13 bases not matched to a gene. DNA of the CDR3: TGTGCCACCAGCAGGCCCGATAGCGGGGGTCGACGGGAGCAGTTCTTC. Its translation: CATSRPDSGGRREQFF.

The V call is TRBV4-2, the J call TRBJ1-1; D gene ambiguous. This CDR3 has 13 residues. V was trimmed by 0 bases and J by 10 bases, leaving 12 bases between them. Germline values: CDR1 LGHNA, CDR2 YNFKEQ. CDR3 nucleotide sequence: TGTGCCAGCAGCCAAGATACCTTTCGAGGAGCTTTCTTT. Translation: CASSQDTFRGAFF.

This clonotype was observed a handful of times. The chain is built from TRBV9 and TRBJ2-1; D is uncertain. Trimming removed 4 bases from V and 5 bases from J, with 16 bases in between. Germline loops: CDR1 SGDLS, CDR2 YYNGEE. The CDR3 loop spans 15 amino acids. The CDR3 region is CASSPPGRGDNEQFF. As DNA, the CDR3 is TGTGCCAGCAGCCCGCCGGGCCGTGGGGACAATGAGCAGTTCTTC. The whole variable domain, remainder taken from reference TRBV9 and TRBJ2-1, is DSGVTQTPKHLITATGQRVTLRCSPRSGDLSVYWYQQSLDQGLQFLIQYYNGEERAKGNILERFSAQQFPDLHSELNLSSLELGDSALYFCASSPPGRGDNEQFFGPGTRLTVL.

There are a few counts of this clonotype. The rearrangement joins TRBV5-1 to TRBJ2-5, with a possible D match to TRBD2 (5 bases). The germline V and J ends were trimmed by 0 bases and 4 bases, with 13 bases remaining between them. The CDR3 is 15 residues long. Per the germline V gene, CDR1 is SGHRS and CDR2 is YFSETQ. The CDR3, as DNA: TGCGCCAGCAGCTTGGCCTGGGAGCCCGGAGAGACCCAGTACTTC. It specifies CASSLAWEPGETQYF.

This clonotype was detected ten times or more. The rearrangement uses TRBV27 and TRBJ2-1; TRBD2 agrees at 11 bases. Germline V gene lookup returns CDR1 MNHEY and CDR2 SMNVEV (reference sequence). V was pared by 8 bases and J by 2 bases, with 17 bases of the junction left unmatched. The CDR3 consists of 19 residues. CDR3 in DNA: TGTGCCAGCGGCCTCACTAGCGGGAGTTACACAGTCCCCTACAATGAGCAGTTCTTC. As protein: CASGLTSGSYTVPYNEQFF.

This clonotype was picked up many times. J is TRBJ2-7 and V is TRBV29-1, with TRBD1 matching 9 bases. This CDR3 is 13 amino acids long. The V and J ends lost 6 bases and 6 bases, in that order; junction bases with no gene match: 9. Germline V gene data show CDR1 as SQVTM and CDR2 as ANQGSEA. CDR3 region: CSVGRQGDSEQYF. The CDR3 DNA follows: TGCAGCGTAGGAAGACAGGGGGATTCCGAGCAGTACTTC.

Comments on this clonotype: A much larger clone sits a single nucleotide away, making a read error possible. The V and J genes are TRBV20-1 and TRBJ2-2, with 9 nucleotides matching TRBD1. Germline V gives CDR1 DFQATT, CDR2 SNEGSKA (reference sequence). The CDR3 loop spans 17 amino acids. The CDR3 spells CSASKPPGQGYTWELFF. DNA for the CDR3: TGCAGTGCTTCTAAACCCCCGGGACAGGGTTACACCTGGGAGCTGTTTTTT.

This clonotype was recorded many times. The V call is TRBV7-9, the J call TRBJ2-1, with no clear D. Trimming took off 7 bases at V and 8 bases at J, with 0 bases between the two ends. Germline CDR1 and CDR2: SEHNR and FQNEAQ (reference sequence). The CDR3 contains 8 residues. Here the CDR3 DNA reads TGTGCCAGCAATGAGCAGTTCTTC. This sequence encodes CASNEQFF.

This clonotype was counted ten times or more. V gene TRBV18 combines with J gene TRBJ2-1; D gene unclear. This CDR3 spans 12 amino acids. The germline gives CDR1 KGHSH, CDR2 LQKENI. The ends were cut back, 2 bases at V and 7 bases at J, with 6 bases in the middle. The CDR3 here is CASSPTMNEQFF. The CDR3, as DNA: TGTGCCAGCTCACCAACGATGAATGAGCAGTTCTTC.

This clonotype has more than one count but fewer than ten. The chain links TRBV27 to TRBJ2-6; TRBD1 aligns across 11 bases. Germline V gene data show CDR1 as MNHEY and CDR2 as SMNVEV (reference sequence). The CDR3 loop spans 17 amino acids. Trimming removed 5 bases from V and 2 bases from J; junction bases left unmatched: 5. The CDR3 sequence is CASSPGTGGAGANVLTF. The CDR3, as DNA: TGTGCCAGCAGTCCCGGGACAGGGGGGGCTGGGGCCAACGTCCTGACTTTC.

This clonotype has a handful of counts. The rearrangement uses TRBV11-2 and TRBJ2-1; D not resolved. The length of the CDR3 is 13 residues. Germline V CDR1 and CDR2: SGHAT, FQNNGV. The ends were cut back, 1 base at V and 7 bases at J, with 8 bases in the middle. In nucleotides, the CDR3 is TGTGCCAGCAGCTTAGGAGCTCAAAATGAGCAGTTCTTC. Amino acids: CASSLGAQNEQFF.

This clonotype was recorded many times. The rearrangement uses TRBV11-2 and TRBJ2-6, with D possibly TRBD2 on 5 matching bases. CDR3 length: 19 amino acids. Germline CDR1 and CDR2: SGHAT and FQNNGV. V lost 4 bases, J lost 0 bases, and 19 bases lay in between. The CDR3 coding sequence is TGTGCCAGCAGCTCAAACTTAGGGTTAGGAGGCTCTGGGGCCAACGTCCTGACTTTC. This encodes CASSSNLGLGGSGANVLTF.

The chain joins TRBV12-3 or TRBV12-4 to TRBJ2-7, with 9 nucleotides matching TRBD1. V was pared by 5 bases and J by 0 bases, with 5 bases of the junction left unmatched. The CDR3 extends over 15 amino acids. Here the CDR3 reads CASSPPGQGSYEQYF. The CDR3 DNA sequence: TGTGCCAGCAGTCCCCCGGGACAGGGCTCCTACGAGCAGTACTTC.

V usage is TRBV20-1 and J usage is TRBJ2-5, with D possibly matching TRBD2 (6 bases). V was shortened by 5 bases and J by 4 bases, with 17 bases between the two germline ends. This CDR3 is built from 14 residues. CDR1 is DFQATT, CDR2 SNEGSKA, per germline (reference sequence). CDR3 in DNA: TGCAGTGCTGGCCTAGACGGGAGAGGAGAGACCCAGTACTTC. As protein: CSAGLDGRGETQYF.